This paragraph reports one TCR beta chain. The antigen is undetermined. The CDR3 is 17 amino acids. CDR1 is SGDLS, CDR2 YYNGEE, per germline. V was shortened by 4 bases and J by 2 bases, with 19 bases between the two germline ends. The sample belongs to a study of CD8 T cells in ankylosing spondylitis. Study conclusions and caveats: There was a TCR beta motif, made of several highly homologous variants, that appeared characteristic of ankylosing spondylitis blood. Disease-associated clones were CD8+ and fairly uncommon in peripheral blood.

Quantitative 5'-RACE with molecular barcodes was used to make the TCR beta libraries. TCRdb re-called the 5' RACE reads through MiXCR, storing one row per CDR3 protein. Among about 250,000 distinct CDR3 sequences listed, 30% to 40% were seen once. This chain joins TRBV9 and TRBJ2-1, with a tentative D call TRBD2 (7 bases). Specimen: blood, either unsorted or a sorted T cell fraction (not recorded which). The sequence derives from a male donor with ankylosing spondylitis or in good health (not recorded which). CDR3 nucleotide sequence: TGTGCCAGCAGCCCAGAAGGGGGGGCTGTCCCCTACAATGAGCAGTTCTTC. Translation gives CASSPEGGAVPYNEQFF.